These 10 T cell receptor beta chains came from one sample sequenced in a study of T cell changes during pregnancy in multiple sclerosis. The assay was immunoSEQ multiplex PCR, and TCRdb's table has in-frame clones only and misses some. The data contain roughly 50,000 clones, almost 95% of them singletons. The specimen comprised CD4+ T cells from peripheral blood mononuclear cells, sampled in the third trimester of pregnancy. The receptors here all came from a female donor with multiple sclerosis, enrolled in a pregnancy study.

The DNA for the CDR3 is TGTGCCAGCCGGGACAGGGGGAAGCGGCAGCCCCAGCATTTT. This gives the protein CASRDRGKRQPQHF. The chain couples TRBV19 to TRBJ1-5; 11 bases match TRBD1. Germline assignment: CDR1 LNHDA and CDR2 SQIVND (reference sequence). CDR3 length: 14 residues. V gave up 9 bases and J gave up 7 bases; unmatched junction bases: 8.

The genes are TRBV28 and TRBJ2-6; 13 bases fit TRBD2. Trimming removed 6 bases from V and 4 bases from J; junction bases left unmatched: 9. This CDR3 is 18 amino acids long. The germline gives CDR1 MDHEN, CDR2 SYDVKM. The CDR3 loop is CASRPTGLAGRGANVLTF. CDR3 bases: TGTGCCAGCAGACCTACGGGACTAGCGGGGAGGGGGGCCAACGTCCTGACTTTC.

This chain joins TRBV15 and TRBJ1-2; 10 positions match TRBD1. From germline, CDR1 is LNHNV and CDR2 YYDKDF (reference sequence). J lost 12 bases, V lost 1 base, and 11 bases had no gene match. The CDR3 totals 15 residues. This CDR3 is CATSRAGTGERLDTF. In nucleotides, the CDR3 is TGTGCCACCAGCAGAGCAGGGACAGGGGAGAGACTGGACACCTTC.

This chain connects TRBV6-5 to TRBJ2-2; 8 nucleotides agree with TRBD1. CDR3 length: 14 amino acids. In germline, CDR1 is MNHEY, CDR2 SVGAGI. V lost 5 bases and J lost 4; bases outside the gene matches: 3. The CDR3 DNA sequence: TGTGCCAGCAGTCGGACAGGGAGCACCGGGGAGCTGTTTTTT. Translation gives CASSRTGSTGELFF.

The J gene is TRBJ2-5, the V gene TRBV6-1; TRBD2 aligns across 8 bases. The germline CDR1 and CDR2 sequences are MNHNS and SASEGT. The trim removed 0 bases at V and 1 base at J, leaving 4 bases unmatched. CDR3 length equals 16 residues. The chain's CDR3 is CASSEAGGATQETQYF. The CDR3 nucleotides are TGTGCCAGCAGTGAAGCCGGGGGGGCGACCCAAGAGACCCAGTACTTC.

The V and J genes are TRBV29-1 and TRBJ2-1, with 11 nucleotides matching TRBD1. J gave up 6 bases and V 4 bases, and 8 bases lay outside the gene matches. CDR1 and CDR2 from the germline V gene are SQVTM and ANQGSEA. The CDR3 is 15 residues long. The CDR3 region has the DNA TGCAGCGTTGTGGGGACAGGGGGTCCCCGCAATGAGCAGTTCTTC. Translation gives CSVVGTGGPRNEQFF.

Worth noting for this clone: Other DNA sequences in this specimen translate into the identical CDR3. The chain employs TRBV5-1 and TRBJ2-2, with 10 positions matching TRBD2. V dropped 2 bases and J dropped 1; count of bases not matched to a gene: 2. The CDR3 consists of 16 residues. Looked up from germline, CDR1 is SGHRS and CDR2 is YFSETQ. CDR3: CASSFLAGVNTGELFF. DNA of the CDR3: TGCGCCAGCAGCTTCCTAGCGGGAGTGAACACCGGGGAGCTGTTTTTT.

V is TRBV30 and J is TRBJ2-6, with D tentatively TRBD2 (5 bases). The V end was cut by 1 base, the J end by 2 bases, with 9 bases between. This CDR3 spans 15 amino acids. CDR1 and CDR2 (germline): GTSNPN, SVGIG (reference sequence). This CDR3 reads CAWSGGPPGANVLTF. The CDR3 DNA sequence: TGTGCCTGGAGTGGCGGGCCCCCTGGGGCCAACGTCCTGACTTTC.

The gene calls are TRBV5-1 and TRBJ2-3; 8 nucleotides line up with TRBD1. The trim removed 0 bases at V and 1 base at J, leaving 4 bases unmatched. This CDR3 has 16 amino acids. Germline V lookup: CDR1 SGHRS, CDR2 YFSETQ. CDR3 sequence: CASSLGQGSGTDTQYF. The DNA of the CDR3 is TGCGCCAGCAGCTTGGGACAGGGGAGCGGCACAGATACGCAGTATTTT. Full variable domain (outside the CDR3, taken from reference TRBV5-1 and TRBJ2-3): KAGVTQTPRYLIKTRGQQVTLSCSPISGHRSVSWYQQTPGQGLQFLFEYFSETQRNKGNFPGRFSGRQFSNSRSEMNVSTLELGDSALYLCASSLGQGSGTDTQYFGPGTRLTVL.

Only one count was recorded for this clone. The rearrangement joins TRBV5-1 to TRBJ2-1, with D possibly matching TRBD2 (5 bases). CDR1 SGHRS and CDR2 YFSETQ come from the germline V gene. The CDR3 consists of 12 residues. The germline V and J ends were trimmed by 5 bases and 7 bases, with 10 bases remaining between them. The chain's CDR3 is CASRRVGNEQFF. In DNA, the CDR3 is TGCGCCAGCAGGCGGGTGGGAAATGAGCAGTTCTTC.